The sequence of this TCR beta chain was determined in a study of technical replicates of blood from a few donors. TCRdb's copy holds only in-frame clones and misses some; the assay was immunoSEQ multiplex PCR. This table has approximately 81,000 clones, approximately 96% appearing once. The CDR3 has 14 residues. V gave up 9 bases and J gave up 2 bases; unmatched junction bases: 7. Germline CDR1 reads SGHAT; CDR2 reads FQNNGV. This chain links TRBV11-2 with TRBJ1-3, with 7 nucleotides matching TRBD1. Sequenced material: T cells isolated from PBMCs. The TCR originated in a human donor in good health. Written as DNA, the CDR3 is TGTGCCAGTAATATTCAGGGGGCTGGAAACACCATATATTTT. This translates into CASNIQGAGNTIYF.